This is a list of T cell receptor beta chains from one sample in a study of Graves' ophthalmopathy and Graves' hyperthyroidism. Using its own MiXCR run on the multiplex PCR reads, TCRdb lists one record per CDR3 protein. The sample includes 210,000 or so distinct CDR3 sequences, less than 30% seen only once; the top ten take about 8.2%. The sequenced material came from peripheral blood. The receptors come from a man aged 50 to 59 with Graves' ophthalmopathy. Each CDR3 is given without its conserved first and last residue.

CDR3 protein,V gene
ASSYSKGSGHGYT,TRBV6-5
ASSLFEVYQPQH,TRBV28
ASSSGRMNTGAF,TRBV19
ASSVATSGRVVEQY,TRBV9
ASSLDSTIGSTEAF,TRBV5-1
ASSSSGQVNQPQH,TRBV28
ASSFQPQGGLETQY,TRBV7-8
ASTDPGQPYEQY,TRBV11-3
ASSFDRLPRVDQPQH,TRBV28
ASSQGGYKQY,TRBV6-1
ASSYSTGGLGEQY,TRBV6-6
ASSAGLIAKNIQY,TRBV6-2/TRBV6-3
ASSPRGSPLH,TRBV13
ASSSPPRDSYEQY,TRBV6-2/TRBV6-3
ASRKGSGANVLT,TRBV28
ASSQGARSYEQY,TRBV4-1
ASRPGGQGSGELF,TRBV28
ASSPQGVEETQY,TRBV4-3
ASSDGDSNQPQH,TRBV12-3/TRBV12-4
ASSDDGTDEQPQH,TRBV28
ASSYRVATGELF,TRBV12-3/TRBV12-4
ASSSAGGTQY,TRBV6-2/TRBV6-3
ASSWGTDGYGYT,TRBV11-2
ASSLGVSSGNTIY,TRBV7-8
ASSFGMKETQY,TRBV6-2/TRBV6-3
SAGRQGETQY,TRBV20-1
ANSLAGVINNSPLH,TRBV5-1
ASSWTGLQETQY,TRBV12-3/TRBV12-4
SVEDTGLLF,TRBV29-1
ASSELRGSKAYGYT,TRBV10-1
ASSPTPEAF,TRBV11-2
ASSPAGGSQPQH,TRBV12-3/TRBV12-4
ASSIDGVLNTEAF,TRBV19
ASSLLGIQETQY,TRBV12-3/TRBV12-4
ASSLRAGQGDTGELF,TRBV5-1
ASSPGQGVPLETQY,TRBV7-3
ASSRFEGEQY,TRBV7-8
ASSAPSATFAGELF,TRBV12-3/TRBV12-4
ASNPSGELF,TRBV7-2
ASSYVLGDRETQY,TRBV6-2/TRBV6-3
ASSQSLLVGELF,TRBV3-1
AISESAGRATSTYEQY,TRBV10-3
ASSPNSVQPQH,TRBV7-8
ASQSGPGTEAF,TRBV6-4
ASMRGTQETQY,TRBV7-9
ASSLEVNYGYT,TRBV5-1
ASSYRKGTEAF,TRBV6-2/TRBV6-3
ASSPPWRGMNTEAF,TRBV11-2
ASSFGEGLNTGELF,TRBV27
ASRTSGSWYEQY,TRBV6-5
ASRYGTGEETQY,TRBV7-9
AWSKGRDNSYEQY,TRBV30
ASSLSRDRGRSRAQH,TRBV6-1
ASSSTGVGELF,TRBV12-3/TRBV12-4
ASIPSGSSTQY,TRBV19
ASSPDRGFTGELF,TRBV12-3/TRBV12-4
ASSEFGTGTYEQY,TRBV10-2